These 29 T cell receptor beta chains originate from one sample sequenced in a study of blood T cell repertoires in COVID-19. The protocol was immunoSEQ multiplex PCR, while the TCRdb copy is restricted to in-frame clones and leaves out a portion. The table has more than 300,000 clones, more than 70% seen once. The sequenced material came from peripheral blood. The receptors were sampled from a young man who had recovered from COVID-19.

The rearrangement uses TRBV12-3 or TRBV12-4 and TRBJ2-1; possibly TRBD2 for D (6 bases). The CDR3 contains 12 residues. V was shortened by 1 base and J by 15 bases, with 13 bases between the two germline ends. DNA of the CDR3: TGTGCCAGCAGTTTAGGGACTATTGGGGTGTTCTTC. Protein: CASSLGTIGVFF.

This clone was recorded once. The rearrangement links TRBV9 to TRBJ1-1; 8 nucleotides match TRBD1. J lost 5 bases, V lost 0 bases, and 6 bases had no gene match. Per the germline V gene, CDR1 is SGDLS and CDR2 is YYNGEE. There are 15 residues in the CDR3. As DNA, the CDR3 is TGTGCCAGCAGCGTAGGGGCAGGGGGCTGGACTGAAGCTTTCTTT. The encoded protein is CASSVGAGGWTEAFF.

As for this clone: One end of the junction does not line up with germline, which may come from a read error. The chain recombines TRBV7-7 with TRBJ2-3; D gene ambiguous. Looked up from germline, CDR1 is SSHAT and CDR2 is FNYEAQ (reference sequence). The CDR3 consists of 14 residues. The CDR3, as DNA: TGTGCTAGCAGCTTAGCAGCTAGACGGGATACGCAGTATTTT. Translated: CASSLAARRDTQYF.

The chain uses TRBV6-5 and TRBJ1-1; D call uncertain. The V gene lost 11 bases and the J gene lost 1 base, with 5 bases spanning the gap. Germline V gene lookup returns CDR1 MNHEY and CDR2 SVGAGI. This CDR3 contains 10 residues. This CDR3 is CAAGNTEAFF. The DNA for the CDR3 is TGTGCCGCCGGGAACACTGAAGCTTTCTTT.

The chain joins TRBV5-1 to TRBJ1-2, with TRBD1 as a possible D gene (6 bases). CDR1 and CDR2 (germline): SGHRS, YFSETQ. The V gene lost 2 bases and the J gene lost 2 bases, with 16 bases spanning the gap. This CDR3 comprises 16 residues. In nucleotides, the CDR3 is TGCGCCAGCAGCTTTATGGGAGGGGGTGCAAACTATGGCTACACCTTC. As protein: CASSFMGGGANYGYTF.

The chain couples TRBV4-2 to TRBJ2-1, with D tentatively TRBD2 (5 bases). Trimming pared 2 bases from V and 6 bases from J, leaving 14 bases between. Germline CDR1 and CDR2: LGHNA and YNFKEQ. CDR3 size: 15 residues. The CDR3: CASSQKAPLGNEQFF. The CDR3 nucleotides are TGTGCCAGCAGCCAAAAGGCCCCACTAGGCAATGAGCAGTTCTTC.

The J gene is TRBJ2-7, the V gene TRBV9; 9 nucleotides agree with TRBD1. Germline loops: CDR1 SGDLS, CDR2 YYNGEE. J gave up 0 bases and V 4 bases, and 8 bases lay outside the gene matches. The CDR3 totals 16 residues. The CDR3 coding sequence is TGTGCCAGCAGCCCAAGGACAGGGGCCAGCTCCTACGAGCAGTACTTC. Its protein is CASSPRTGASSYEQYF.

The genes are TRBV27 and TRBJ2-3; 8 bases are shared with TRBD1. Germline V lookup: CDR1 MNHEY, CDR2 SMNVEV (reference sequence). J lost 0 bases, V lost 5 bases, and 4 bases had no gene match. This CDR3 has 15 residues. CDR3 DNA sequence: TGTGCCAGCAGTCCGACAGGGGCCAGCACAGATACGCAGTATTTT. Its translation is CASSPTGASTDTQYF.

The chain uses TRBV5-1 and TRBJ2-3; a weak D match, TRBD2 (5 bases). With 1 base removed from V and 8 bases from J, the gap between germline ends came to 14 bases. Germline values: CDR1 SGHRS, CDR2 YFSETQ. The CDR3 consists of 14 residues. The CDR3 nucleotides are TGCGCCAGCAGCTTGTCAGCGGCTGCAGGTACGCAGTATTTT. This translates into CASSLSAAAGTQYF.

The chain recombines TRBV6-1 with TRBJ2-7; 9 nucleotides line up with TRBD1. The CDR3 has 15 residues. The germline V gene encodes CDR1 MNHNS and CDR2 SASEGT. The V gene end was trimmed by 1 base and the J gene end by 4 bases; junction bases not matched to a gene: 5. CDR3 in amino acids: CASSEERTGVYEQYF. In DNA form, the CDR3 reads TGTGCCAGCAGTGAAGAGCGGACAGGGGTATACGAGCAGTACTTC.

This chain connects TRBV6-5 to TRBJ1-2, with 9 bases that match TRBD1. The J segment lost 3 bases and the V segment lost 6 bases, leaving 2 bases of the junction unmatched. The CDR3 covers 13 residues. Per germline, CDR1 MNHEY and CDR2 SVGAGI. Here the CDR3 reads CASRRQGDYGYTF. CDR3 DNA: TGTGCCAGCAGGAGACAGGGGGACTATGGCTACACCTTC.

CDR3 protein: CASSLVKGVGIQYF. CDR3 DNA: TGTGCCAGCAGCTTGGTAAAGGGAGTAGGCATTCAGTACTTC. The chain links TRBV7-3 to TRBJ2-4, with D possibly matching TRBD2 (5 bases). Germline-derived CDR1 and CDR2 are SGHTA and FQGTGA. CDR3 length: 14 residues. Trimming removed 3 bases from V and 9 bases from J, with 15 bases in between.

The chain employs TRBV2 and TRBJ1-2; D possibly corresponds to TRBD1 (5 bases). Trimming shortened V by 6 bases and J by 3 bases, and 11 bases separated the two germline ends. This CDR3 has 13 amino acids. The germline V gene has CDR1 SNHLY and CDR2 FYNNEI. The CDR3 DNA is TGTGCCAGCAGCCCCGACAGAGACTATGGCTACACCTTC. Its protein product is CASSPDRDYGYTF.

The chain employs TRBV5-1 and TRBJ2-5, with TRBD2 matching over 8 bases. V shed 2 bases and J 5 bases; nucleotides not matched to a gene: 5. The length of the CDR3 is 14 residues. Per the germline V gene, CDR1 is SGHRS and CDR2 is YFSETQ. The DNA for the CDR3 is TGCGCCAGCAGCTTAGGACTAGCAATGGAGACCCAGTACTTC. It specifies CASSLGLAMETQYF.

The chain carries TRBV29-1 and TRBJ2-7; 9 positions agree with TRBD2. Trimming removed 0 bases from V and 4 bases from J; junction bases left unmatched: 7. CDR1 and CDR2 from the germline V gene are SQVTM and ANQGSEA. The CDR3 spans 15 residues. In nucleotides, the CDR3 is TGCAGCGTTGAAGATAGCGGGGGCTCGGGGTACGAGCAGTACTTC. It yields the protein CSVEDSGGSGYEQYF.

The V gene is TRBV11-3, the J gene TRBJ2-1; D remains ambiguous. CDR1 SGHNT and CDR2 YENEEA come from the germline V gene. V lost 2 bases to trimming and J lost 4 bases, with 3 bases between them. This CDR3 spans 12 amino acids. In DNA, the CDR3 is TGTGCCAGCAGCTTACCTTACAATGAGCAGTTCTTC. Protein product: CASSLPYNEQFF.

Turning to this clone: Other nucleotide sequences from this sample produce the same CDR3. In DNA form, the CDR3 reads TGTGCCAGCAGAAAACTAGCGGGAGGCACAGATACGCAGTATTTT. The encoded protein is CASRKLAGGTDTQYF. This chain joins TRBV2 and TRBJ2-3; 11 bases map to TRBD2. CDR1 is SNHLY and CDR2 is FYNNEI in the germline V gene. The junction had 3 bases not matched to a gene; V was cut back by 6 bases and J by 1 base. This CDR3 has 15 amino acids. Full variable domain (outside the CDR3, taken from reference TRBV2 and TRBJ2-3): EPEVTQTPSHQVTQMGQEVILRCVPISNHLYFYWYRQILGQKVEFLVSFYNNEISEKSEIFDDQFSVERPDGSNFTLKIRSTKLEDSAMYFCASRKLAGGTDTQYFGPGTRLTVL.

CDR3 residues: CASSLGQIGNTIYF. The CDR3 bases are TGTGCCAGCAGCTTAGGGCAGATTGGAAACACCATATATTTT. J is TRBJ1-3 and V is TRBV7-2; D not resolved. CDR3 length: 14 residues. V shed 1 base and J shed 3 bases, with 7 bases lying between them. Germline CDR1 is SGHTA and CDR2 is FQGNSA. The full variable domain, rest sourced from reference TRBV7-2 and TRBJ1-3, is GAGVSQSPSNKVTEKGKDVELRCDPISGHTALYWYRQSLGQGLEFLIYFQGNSAPDKSGLPSDRFSAERTGGSVSTLTIQRTQQEDSAVYLCASSLGQIGNTIYFGEGSWLTVV.

The chain's CDR3 is CASSLRQTENIQYF. In DNA form, the CDR3 reads TGTGCCAGCAGTTTGCGACAGACTGAAAACATTCAGTACTTC. The J gene is TRBJ2-4, the V gene TRBV6-6, with a weak D call TRBD1 (5 bases). The germline V and J ends were trimmed by 4 bases and 5 bases, with 12 bases remaining between them. The CDR3 contains 14 residues. The germline gives CDR1 MNHNY, CDR2 SVGAGI (reference sequence).

This clone was seen a few times. The CDR3 protein is CASSVGNRDWSSYNSPLHF. The DNA of the CDR3 is TGTGCCAGCAGCGTAGGCAACAGGGATTGGAGCTCCTATAATTCACCCCTCCACTTT. This sequence joins TRBV9 and TRBJ1-6; perhaps TRBD1 as D (6 bases). V shed 0 bases and J shed 0 bases, with 16 bases lying between them. Germline CDR1 and CDR2: SGDLS and YYNGEE. CDR3 size: 19 residues.

This chain uses TRBV27 with TRBJ2-3; the match to TRBD2 covers 7 bases. The CDR3 has 15 residues. The germline V gene encodes CDR1 MNHEY and CDR2 SMNVEV (reference sequence). The ends lost 1 base at V and 5 bases at J; junction bases unmatched: 6. CDR3 DNA sequence: TGTGCCAGCAGTTTATTGGGCGGGGGAAGAGATACGCAGTATTTT. The encoded protein is CASSLLGGGRDTQYF.

V gene TRBV5-4 combines with J gene TRBJ2-1; weak D call: TRBD2 (5 bases). The CDR3 loop spans 13 amino acids. The V end lost 0 bases, the J end lost 12 bases, and 13 bases lay between the germline ends. Germline V gene sequence: CDR1 SGHNT, CDR2 YYREEE (reference sequence). The CDR3 loop is CASSLALARGQFF. The CDR3 bases are TGTGCCAGCAGCTTGGCCTTAGCCCGGGGGCAGTTCTTC.

This chain uses TRBV3-1 (or the pseudogene TRBV3-2) with TRBJ2-1; 9 nucleotides line up with TRBD1. Germline CDR1 reads LGHDT; CDR2 reads YNNKEL (reference sequence). The CDR3 extends over 14 amino acids. V shed 4 bases and J 8 bases; nucleotides not matched to a gene: 6. The CDR3 loop reads CASSPGQGLYEQFF. The DNA of the CDR3 is TGTGCCAGCAGCCCGGGACAGGGCCTGTATGAGCAGTTCTTC.

CDR3 DNA: TGTGCCAGCAGAGGCGGGAGCTCCTACAATGAGCAGTTCTTC. This codes for CASRGGSSYNEQFF. The chain employs TRBV6-5 and TRBJ2-1; 7 nucleotides line up with TRBD2. The junction had 2 bases not matched to a gene; V was cut back by 6 bases and J by 0 bases. The CDR3 length is 14 residues. The germline CDR1 and CDR2 sequences are MNHEY and SVGAGI.

This clone was seen once. The rearrangement joins TRBV5-1 to TRBJ2-7; D uncertain. Trimming removed 2 bases at V and 3 bases at J, with 9 bases between. Germline values: CDR1 SGHRS, CDR2 YFSETQ. The CDR3 sequence is 13 residues long. Here the CDR3 reads CASSLNSIYEQYF. The DNA of the CDR3 is TGCGCCAGCAGCTTAAACAGCATCTACGAGCAGTACTTC.

This chain links TRBV11-2 with TRBJ1-6; 8 bases match TRBD1. The length of the CDR3 is 14 residues. Trimming removed 4 bases from V and 10 bases from J; junction bases left unmatched: 6. Germline V gene sequence: CDR1 SGHAT, CDR2 FQNNGV. The DNA of the CDR3 is TGTGCCAGCAGCTACGGACAGGGTGGATCACCCCTCCACTTT. It translates to CASSYGQGGSPLHF. Full variable domain (remainder filled in from reference TRBV11-2 and TRBJ1-6): EAGVAQSPRYKIIEKRQSVAFWCNPISGHATLYWYQQILGQGPKLLIQFQNNGVVDDSQLPKDRFSAERLKGVDSTLKIQPAKLEDSAVYLCASSYGQGGSPLHFGNGTRLTVT.

The chain couples TRBV4-2 to TRBJ2-6; the match to TRBD2 covers 12 bases. V was clipped by 4 bases and J by 4 bases; unmatched bases: 11. Germline-derived CDR1 and CDR2 are LGHNA and YNFKEQ. This CDR3 region has 19 residues. This CDR3 is CASSPQLGLAGTGANVLTF. As DNA, the CDR3 is TGTGCCAGCAGCCCACAATTAGGACTAGCGGGGACCGGGGCCAACGTCCTGACTTTC.

The chain uses TRBV19 and TRBJ1-2; maybe TRBD1 (6 bases). CDR1 is LNHDA and CDR2 is SQIVND in the germline V gene (reference sequence). Between the trimmed V and J ends, which lost 7 bases and 5 bases, there was a span of 20 bases. The CDR3 runs to 15 residues. Here the CDR3 reads CASTTPGGRRYGYTF. The DNA of the CDR3 is TGTGCCAGTACCACTCCCGGGGGGCGCAGGTATGGCTACACCTTC.

The chain is built from TRBV5-4 and TRBJ2-3, with 10 positions matching TRBD1. V lost 5 bases and J lost 5; bases outside the gene matches: 5. Germline V gene sequence: CDR1 SGHNT, CDR2 YYREEE (reference sequence). The CDR3 runs 14 residues. The CDR3, as DNA: TGTGCCAGCAGTGAGACAGGGGGCGAAGATACGCAGTATTTT. Translated: CASSETGGEDTQYF.